One and the same sample provided the 18 T cell receptor beta chains below, sequenced in a study of T cells in Graves' hyperthyroidism and ophthalmopathy. Amplified TCR beta CDR3 regions derived from RNA transcripts. Using the HTBI primer set, a first-round RT-PCR was run on the TCR CDR3. TCRdb itself ran the multiplex PCR reads through MiXCR, one entry per CDR3 protein. There are fewer than 600,000 distinct CDR3 sequences in the sample; around 15% occur only once, and about 15% lies in the top ten. Material for sequencing was blood. These receptors were collected from a woman aged 35 to 49 with Graves' hyperthyroidism.

This clonotype was recorded many times. V and J are TRBV7-9 and TRBJ1-2, with D perhaps matching TRBD1 (5 bases). Trimming stripped 3 bases from V and 7 bases from J, with 12 bases between. The CDR3 covers 13 residues. Germline V gives CDR1 SEHNR, CDR2 FQNEAQ (reference sequence). CDR3 loop: CASSLGEMVGYTF. The CDR3 bases are TGTGCCAGCAGCTTGGGGGAAATGGTTGGCTACACCTTC. Combining the CDR3 with reference TRBV7-9 and TRBJ1-2 gives the whole variable domain DTGVSQNPRHKITKRGQNVTFRCDPISEHNRLYWYRQTLGQGPEFLTYFQNEAQLEKSRLLSDRFSAERPKGSFSTLEIQRTEQGDSAMYLCASSLGEMVGYTFGSGTRLTVV.

This clonotype was seen at least ten times. The chain employs TRBV20-1 and TRBJ2-7, with 9 bases matching TRBD2. Germline assignment: CDR1 DFQATT and CDR2 SNEGSKA (reference sequence). The CDR3 is 15 amino acids. J was trimmed by 4 bases and V by 3 bases; bases with no gene match: 10. CDR3 residues: CSASGQAGGGYEQYF. The CDR3 DNA reads TGCAGTGCTAGCGGGCAAGCGGGAGGAGGATACGAGCAGTACTTC.

This clonotype was detected ten times or more. The chain links TRBV2 to TRBJ2-5; D might be TRBD1 (5 bases). The CDR3 has 14 amino acids. Germline-derived CDR1 and CDR2 are SNHLY and FYNNEI. Trimming took 1 base from V and 5 from J, leaving 11 bases between them. The CDR3 nucleotides read TGTGCCAGCAGTGAAGGTCAGGGTGGCGAGACCCAGTACTTC. Translation gives CASSEGQGGETQYF.

The sample holds many counts of this clonotype. The CDR3 reads CASSLSDRAPYEQYF. CDR3 DNA sequence: TGTGCCAGCAGCTTATCGGACAGGGCGCCCTACGAGCAGTACTTC. J is TRBJ2-7 and V is TRBV11-2; the match to TRBD1 covers 8 bases. The CDR3 totals 15 residues. CDR1 SGHAT and CDR2 FQNNGV come from the germline V gene. Losses at the gene ends were 2 bases for V and 2 bases for J; bases not matched to a gene: 5.

This sequence joins TRBV6-6 and TRBJ1-3, with D perhaps matching TRBD1 (6 bases). Trimming took off 0 bases at V and 2 bases at J, with 11 bases between the two ends. The CDR3 loop spans 16 amino acids. Germline CDR1 is MNHNY and CDR2 is SVGAGI (reference sequence). CDR3 coding DNA: TGTGCCAGCAGTTACTCTCAGACAGGAGCTGGAAACACCATATATTTT. Its translation: CASSYSQTGAGNTIYF.

The chain joins TRBV20-1 to TRBJ2-7; TRBD2 might be the D (7 bases). V lost 5 bases, J lost 1 base, and 15 bases lay in between. The CDR3 loop spans 14 amino acids. Germline CDR1 is DFQATT and CDR2 is SNEGSKA (reference sequence). The CDR3 nucleotides read TGCAGTGCTGGGAGGGGGTTAAAATCCTACGAGCAGTACTTC. It specifies CSAGRGLKSYEQYF.

This clonotype has at least ten counts. The chain joins TRBV2 to TRBJ2-3; no firm D call. The CDR3 totals 11 residues. Trimming stripped 7 bases from V and 1 base from J, with 3 bases between. Germline V gene data show CDR1 as SNHLY and CDR2 as FYNNEI. CDR3: CASKRTDTQYF. CDR3 bases: TGTGCCAGCAAGCGCACAGATACGCAGTATTTT.

This clonotype was counted many times. The DNA for the CDR3 is TGCAGTGCTAGAGCAGATACGCAGTATTTT. Its protein is CSARADTQYF. The chain links TRBV20-1 to TRBJ2-3; no clear D gene. The V end was cut by 1 base, the J end by 4 bases, with 0 bases between. The CDR3 consists of 10 residues. In germline, CDR1 is DFQATT, CDR2 SNEGSKA (reference sequence).

This clonotype was counted at least ten times. This chain uses TRBV2 with TRBJ2-7; 12 positions match TRBD2. The CDR3 contains 14 residues. The germline gives CDR1 SNHLY, CDR2 FYNNEI. V trimming: 4 bases; J trimming: 3 bases; junction bases outside the gene matches: 1. The CDR3 sequence: CASSGTSGDYEQYF. For the CDR3, the DNA is TGTGCCAGCAGTGGGACTAGCGGGGACTACGAGCAGTACTTC.

This clonotype was counted at least ten times. V and J are TRBV11-2 and TRBJ2-3; 10 positions agree with TRBD1. There are 16 residues in the CDR3. V shed 5 bases, J shed 0 bases, and the junction held 5 bases outside the gene matches. In germline, CDR1 is SGHAT, CDR2 FQNNGV. CDR3: CASSTRTGGSTDTQYF. The CDR3 DNA reads TGTGCCAGCAGCACGCGGACAGGGGGAAGCACAGATACGCAGTATTTT.

The chain uses TRBV20-1 and TRBJ2-1, with D perhaps matching TRBD2 (6 bases). The germline V and J ends were trimmed by 4 bases and 10 bases, with 26 bases remaining between them. Germline CDR1 and CDR2: DFQATT and SNEGSKA (reference sequence). This CDR3 comprises 16 residues. CDR3 loop: CSAIGAGGDFRMEQFF. DNA of the CDR3: TGCAGTGCTATAGGCGCGGGCGGGGATTTTAGGATGGAGCAGTTCTTC.

This clonotype was observed at least ten times. The chain combines TRBV27 with TRBJ2-1; 7 positions agree with TRBD2. The CDR3 has 13 amino acids. The germline V gene encodes CDR1 MNHEY and CDR2 SMNVEV (reference sequence). The ends lost 5 bases at V and 9 bases at J; junction bases unmatched: 7. The CDR3 spells CASSKETSSEQFF. The DNA for the CDR3 is TGTGCCAGCAGTAAAGAGACTAGCAGTGAGCAGTTCTTC.

This clonotype was observed many times. The chain has TRBV9 and TRBJ2-1; D is undetermined. Germline V gives CDR1 SGDLS, CDR2 YYNGEE. V lost 0 bases and J lost 8, with 6 bases in between. The CDR3 covers 12 residues. CDR3 sequence: CASSVEDYEQFF. The CDR3 DNA sequence: TGTGCCAGCAGCGTAGAAGATTATGAGCAGTTCTTC.

This clonotype was found many times. This rearrangement joins TRBV24-1 to TRBJ1-5; TRBD1 agrees at 8 bases. The V gene's germline CDR1 is KGHDR and CDR2 SFDVKD. The CDR3 is 15 amino acids. With 3 bases clipped from V and 7 bases from J, the junction kept 7 bases outside the gene matches. This chain's CDR3 is CATSDGTGDSQPQHF. CDR3 in DNA: TGTGCCACCAGTGATGGGACAGGCGATTCCCAGCCCCAGCATTTT.

This clonotype occurred many times. The junction differs from germline at one of its ends, possibly a read error. CDR3 DNA: TGTGCCAGCAGCGAAACCGCGGGGTCGTTGAACTTC. Amino acids: CASSETAGSLNF. The chain combines TRBV11-2 with TRBJ2-5; TRBD2 might be the D (6 bases). CDR3 length: 12 residues. The germline gives CDR1 SGHAT, CDR2 FQNNGV.

The table lists this clonotype with a few counts. The CDR3 nucleotides are TGCGGCGCCCTGGACAGGGTGGAAGATACGCAGTATTTT. Its protein is CGALDRVEDTQYF. The V gene is TRBV29-1, the J gene TRBJ2-3; TRBD1 matches 8 bases. CDR3 length: 13 residues. Germline CDR1 reads SQVTM; CDR2 reads ANQGSEA.

The chain has TRBV6-2 or TRBV6-3 and TRBJ2-5, with 12 bases that match TRBD2. Per germline, CDR1 MNHEY and CDR2 SVGEGT. The CDR3 covers 18 residues. Losses at the gene ends were 6 bases for V and 5 bases for J; bases not matched to a gene: 16. In nucleotides, the CDR3 is TGTGCCAGCAGAAGGCTCGGGACTAGCGGGCTCCCACGGGAGACCCAGTACTTC. Its protein is CASRRLGTSGLPRETQYF.

The chain couples TRBV12-3 or TRBV12-4 to TRBJ1-4; perhaps TRBD1 as D (5 bases). The CDR3 is 14 residues long. Trimming left V 6 bases short and J 8 bases short, with 16 bases between. As DNA, the CDR3 is TGTGCCAGCAGAACCGGGACGTCGGGAGAAAAACTGTTTTTT. Encoded protein: CASRTGTSGEKLFF.